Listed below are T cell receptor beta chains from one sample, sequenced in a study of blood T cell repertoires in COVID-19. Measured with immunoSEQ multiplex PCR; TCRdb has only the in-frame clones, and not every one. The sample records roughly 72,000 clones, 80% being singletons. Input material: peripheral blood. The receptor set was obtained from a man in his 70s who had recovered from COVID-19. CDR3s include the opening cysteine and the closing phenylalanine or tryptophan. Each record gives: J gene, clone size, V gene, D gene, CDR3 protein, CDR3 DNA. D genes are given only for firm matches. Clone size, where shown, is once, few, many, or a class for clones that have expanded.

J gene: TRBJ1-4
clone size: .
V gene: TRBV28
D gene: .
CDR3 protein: CASSLSATNEKLFF
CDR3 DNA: TGTGCCAGCAGTTTATCCGCAACTAATGAAAAACTGTTTTTT

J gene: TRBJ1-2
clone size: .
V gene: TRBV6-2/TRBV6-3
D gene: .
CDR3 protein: CASSQQDYGYTF
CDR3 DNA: TGTGCCAGCAGTCAACAGGACTATGGCTACACCTTC

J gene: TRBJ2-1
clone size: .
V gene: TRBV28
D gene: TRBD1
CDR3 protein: CASTSGQVNNEQFF
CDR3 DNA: TGTGCCAGCACATCAGGACAGGTCAACAATGAGCAGTTCTTC

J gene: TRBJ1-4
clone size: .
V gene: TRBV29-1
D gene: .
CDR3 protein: CSVFEAEKLFF
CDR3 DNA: TGCAGCGTTTTTGAGGCTGAAAAACTGTTTTTT

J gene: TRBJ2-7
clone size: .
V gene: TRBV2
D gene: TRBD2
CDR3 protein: CASSPPSGTLYEQYF
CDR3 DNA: TGTGCCAGCAGCCCCCCTAGCGGTACGCTTTACGAGCAGTACTTC

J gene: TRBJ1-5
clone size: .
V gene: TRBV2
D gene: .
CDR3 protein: CASSYTGIQPQHF
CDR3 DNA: TGTGCCAGCAGCTATACAGGTATCCAGCCCCAGCATTTT

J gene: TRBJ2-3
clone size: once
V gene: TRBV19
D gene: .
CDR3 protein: CASSIGEVTDTQYF
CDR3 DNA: TGTGCCAGTAGTATAGGGGAGGTGACAGATACGCAGTATTTT

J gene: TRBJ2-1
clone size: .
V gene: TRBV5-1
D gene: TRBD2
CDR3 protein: CASSLAGGALGEQFF
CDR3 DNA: TGCGCCAGCAGCTTAGCGGGAGGCGCCCTCGGGGAGCAGTTCTTC

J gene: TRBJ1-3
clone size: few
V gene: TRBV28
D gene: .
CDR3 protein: CASSLYGDSGNTIYF
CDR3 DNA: TGTGCCAGCAGTCTATACGGGGATTCTGGAAACACCATATATTTT

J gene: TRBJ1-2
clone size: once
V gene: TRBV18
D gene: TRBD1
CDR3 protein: CASYEDRDYGYTF
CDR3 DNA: TGTGCCAGCTACGAAGACAGGGACTATGGCTACACCTTC

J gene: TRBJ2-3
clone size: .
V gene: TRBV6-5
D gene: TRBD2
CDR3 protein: CASSSETSAHTDTQYF
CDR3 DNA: TGTGCCAGCAGTTCGGAGACTAGCGCACACACAGATACGCAGTATTTT

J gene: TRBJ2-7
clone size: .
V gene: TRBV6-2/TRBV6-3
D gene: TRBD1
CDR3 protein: CASSLAGQVYEQYF
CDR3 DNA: TGTGCCAGCAGTTTGGCGGGACAGGTCTACGAGCAGTACTTC

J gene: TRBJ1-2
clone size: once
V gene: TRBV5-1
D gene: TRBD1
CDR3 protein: CASSSGTGVGYTF
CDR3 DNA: TGCGCCAGCAGCTCCGGGACAGGAGTTGGCTACACCTTC

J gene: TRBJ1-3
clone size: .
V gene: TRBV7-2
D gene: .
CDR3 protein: CASSLGSEGGNTIYF
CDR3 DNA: TGTGCCAGCAGCTTAGGGTCAGAGGGAGGAAACACCATATATTTT

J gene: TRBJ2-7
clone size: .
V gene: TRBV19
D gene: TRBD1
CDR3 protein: CASSPGQGAQREQYF
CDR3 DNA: TGTGCCAGTAGTCCCGGACAGGGGGCTCAACGGGAGCAGTACTTC

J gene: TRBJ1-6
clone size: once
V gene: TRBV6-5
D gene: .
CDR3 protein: CASSYAGRGGSPLHF
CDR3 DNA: TGTGCCAGCAGTTACGCAGGGCGCGGAGGGTCACCCCTCCACTTT

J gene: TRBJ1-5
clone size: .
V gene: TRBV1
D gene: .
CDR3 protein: CTSSQAGEQPNQPQHF
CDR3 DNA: TGCACCAGCAGCCAAGCGGGTGAGCAGCCGAATCAGCCCCAGCATTTT

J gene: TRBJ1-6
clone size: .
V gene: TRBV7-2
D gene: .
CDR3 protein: CASSLGQTYNSPLHF
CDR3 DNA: TGTGCCAGCAGCTTAGGGCAGACTTATAATTCACCCCTCCACTTT

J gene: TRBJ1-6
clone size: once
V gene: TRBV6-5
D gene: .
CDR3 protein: CASSQEFDSPLHF
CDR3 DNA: TGTGCCAGCAGTCAGGAATTTGATTCACCCCTCCACTTT

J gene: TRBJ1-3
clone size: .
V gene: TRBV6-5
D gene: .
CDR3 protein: CASSSGWVSGNTIYF
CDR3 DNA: TGTGCCAGCAGTTCGGGGTGGGTCTCTGGAAACACCATATATTTT